The rows below give T cell receptor beta chains drawn from one sample of a study of cytomegalovirus exposure and HLA in healthy donors. The table came from immunoSEQ multiplex PCR; TCRdb's copy has only in-frame clones and leaves some out. This table has 150,000 to 160,000 clones, 60% to 85% appearing once. Source material: PBMCs. All receptors come from a woman between 40 and 50 years old in good health and CMV-seronegative. Each CDR3 is given with its conserved first and last residue. D genes are given only for firm matches. Some rows have no size entry. The others give once, few or many, or a class for an expanded clone.

j_call | clone_size | v_call | d_call | cdr3_nt | cdr3_aa
TRBJ2-3 | - | TRBV4-2 | - | TGTGCCAGCAGCCAAACCATTGGCTCAGATACGCAGTATTTT | CASSQTIGSDTQYF
TRBJ1-4 | few | TRBV19 | - | TGTGCCAGTACCCACCCCGGCGGGTCTAATGAAAAACTGTTTTTT | CASTHPGGSNEKLFF
TRBJ2-3 | - | TRBV12-2 | - | TGTGCAAGTCGCTTTGGCTGTGAAGGACAGACAACCTCTAGCGGAATCGGAGCAGATACGCAGTATTTT | CASRFGCEGQTTSSGIGADTQYF
TRBJ1-3 | - | TRBV5-1 | - | TGCGCCAGCAGCCTTGGGTGGGGCGCGGGAGGAAACACCATATATTTT | CASSLGWGAGGNTIYF
TRBJ1-2 | - | TRBV11-3 | TRBD1 | TGTGCCAGCAGCTTGGACGCCGGGACAGGGTTTAACTATGGCTACACCTTC | CASSLDAGTGFNYGYTF
TRBJ1-1 | few | TRBV6-5 | - | TGTGCCAGCAGCCCAGGGAGGATCGGCACTGAAGCTTTCTTT | CASSPGRIGTEAFF
TRBJ2-3 | once | TRBV2 | TRBD2 | TGTGCCAGCAGTCTTCGGACTAGCGGGAGGGACACAGATACGCAGTATTTT | CASSLRTSGRDTDTQYF
TRBJ1-1 | - | TRBV19 | - | TGTGCCAGTAGTATACCAAACGCGCCGAACACTGAAGCTTTCTTT | CASSIPNAPNTEAFF
TRBJ2-7 | once | TRBV7-9 | - | TGTGCCAGCAGCTTCGACGAGCAGTACTTC | CASSFDEQYF
TRBJ2-7 | once | TRBV10-1 | TRBD1 | TGCGCCAGCAGTGAGGGACAGGGCCCCCAGGGAGAGCAGTACTTC | CASSEGQGPQGEQYF
TRBJ2-7 | - | TRBV7-9 | TRBD1 | TGTGCCAGCAGCCCTGCTCGTGGGACAGGGGGTAACGTCGTGTACTTC | CASSPARGTGGNVVYF
TRBJ2-7 | - | TRBV21-1 | - | TGTGCCAGCAGCAAAGCACCGAGCAGGACAGGGGGTTACGAGCAGTACTTC | CASSKAPSRTGGYEQYF
TRBJ2-2 | few | TRBV7-7 | TRBD1 | TGTGCTAGCAGGGCCGGGACAGGGGGCCAGCAGGGCACCGGGGAGCTGTTTTTT | CASRAGTGGQQGTGELFF
TRBJ2-7 | - | TRBV10-3 | - | TGTGCCATCAGTGAGTCGAGGAACGAGCAGTACTTC | CAISESRNEQYF
TRBJ2-7 | - | TRBV2 | TRBD1 | TGTGCCAGCAGTGCGCGCACAGGGGGGACCTACGAGCAGTACTTC | CASSARTGGTYEQYF
TRBJ2-3 | - | TRBV2 | - | TGTGCCAGCAGTGAACCATTTAGAGATACGCAGTATTTT | CASSEPFRDTQYF